These T cell receptor beta chains were read from a single sample in a study of blood T cells in healthy people across ages. Each CDR3 protein gets one entry after TCRdb re-called the 5' RACE reads with MiXCR. The sample consists of 980,000 or so distinct CDR3 sequences, 40% to 60% of them appearing once. Specimen: blood. These TCRs come from a young man in good health. Each CDR3 is given with its conserved first and last residue. Fields, in order: V gene, J gene, CDR3 protein.

v_gene: TRBV7-9; j_gene: TRBJ1-2; CDR3aa: CASSFDSSGYTF
v_gene: TRBV28; j_gene: TRBJ1-6; CDR3aa: CASRQGPNSPLHF
v_gene: TRBV9; j_gene: TRBJ2-1; CDR3aa: CASNPTSGGANEQFF
v_gene: TRBV20-1; j_gene: TRBJ1-2; CDR3aa: CSAGRGGHGYTF
v_gene: TRBV5-1; j_gene: TRBJ2-3; CDR3aa: CASSLAPSGSTDTQYF
v_gene: TRBV5-8; j_gene: TRBJ1-4; CDR3aa: CASSFGSLDEKLFF
v_gene: TRBV10-3; j_gene: TRBJ2-3; CDR3aa: CAISERGAGTDTQYF
v_gene: TRBV3-1; j_gene: TRBJ2-5; CDR3aa: CASSQPRQLTTQYF
v_gene: TRBV20-1; j_gene: TRBJ1-1; CDR3aa: CRAESGRSNTEAFF
v_gene: TRBV28; j_gene: TRBJ1-2; CDR3aa: CASSLVAGDGYTF
v_gene: TRBV11-2; j_gene: TRBJ2-6; CDR3aa: CASSLRRQARGGANVLTF
v_gene: TRBV20-1; j_gene: TRBJ1-2; CDR3aa: CLPANYGYTF
v_gene: TRBV30; j_gene: TRBJ2-7; CDR3aa: CAWAVGAHYEQYF
v_gene: TRBV27; j_gene: TRBJ1-1; CDR3aa: CASSLGTERNTEAFF
v_gene: TRBV18; j_gene: TRBJ2-1; CDR3aa: CASSENYRGPLGEQFF
v_gene: TRBV6-6; j_gene: TRBJ1-2; CDR3aa: CASSYTEYGYTF
v_gene: TRBV6-6; j_gene: TRBJ1-2; CDR3aa: CASSRGGGLSGYTF
v_gene: TRBV7-9; j_gene: TRBJ1-5; CDR3aa: CASSLGDLNQPQHF
v_gene: TRBV29-1; j_gene: TRBJ2-3; CDR3aa: CSVEVVADTQYF
v_gene: TRBV5-1; j_gene: TRBJ2-4; CDR3aa: CASSLTQGLGNIQYF
v_gene: TRBV10-3; j_gene: TRBJ2-1; CDR3aa: CAVSLNGGNEQFF
v_gene: TRBV28; j_gene: TRBJ2-7; CDR3aa: CASSPALEGAQYF
v_gene: TRBV20-1; j_gene: TRBJ2-3; CDR3aa: CSARAASLPERGGLTDTQYF
v_gene: TRBV27; j_gene: TRBJ1-2; CDR3aa: CASSPLGQGAYGYTF
v_gene: TRBV20-1; j_gene: TRBJ1-6; CDR3aa: CSARDREVSPLHF
v_gene: TRBV12-3/TRBV12-4; j_gene: TRBJ2-1; CDR3aa: CASSGQGGGFEQFF
v_gene: TRBV7-9; j_gene: TRBJ1-4; CDR3aa: CASSAHLAATDEKLFF
v_gene: TRBV12-3/TRBV12-4; j_gene: TRBJ2-3; CDR3aa: CASSTEDRLDLTETQYF
v_gene: TRBV7-6; j_gene: TRBJ1-1; CDR3aa: CASSHEMNTEAFF
v_gene: TRBV29-1; j_gene: TRBJ1-1; CDR3aa: CSTWTGAMNTEAFF
v_gene: TRBV12-3/TRBV12-4; j_gene: TRBJ1-2; CDR3aa: CASSTRTGYGYTF
v_gene: TRBV5-1; j_gene: TRBJ1-1; CDR3aa: CASSLAGQGTEAFF
v_gene: TRBV2; j_gene: TRBJ2-3; CDR3aa: CASTGGGFPDTQYF
v_gene: TRBV5-5; j_gene: TRBJ1-1; CDR3aa: CASSSVVTLNTEAFF
v_gene: TRBV6-2/TRBV6-3; j_gene: TRBJ2-7; CDR3aa: CASSYQGPPYEQYF
v_gene: TRBV11-3; j_gene: TRBJ2-2; CDR3aa: CASSLAAGDYTGELFF
v_gene: TRBV4-2; j_gene: TRBJ1-1; CDR3aa: CASSQAGGKDTEAFF
v_gene: TRBV4-3; j_gene: TRBJ2-7; CDR3aa: CASSQALTGFSYEQYF
v_gene: TRBV6-5; j_gene: TRBJ2-7; CDR3aa: CASAKRLAGVGEQYF
v_gene: TRBV7-2; j_gene: TRBJ2-4; CDR3aa: CASSPGEGLGKNIQYF
v_gene: TRBV20-1; j_gene: TRBJ1-6; CDR3aa: CSAPQGQGIYNSPLHF
v_gene: TRBV29-1; j_gene: TRBJ2-5; CDR3aa: CSVGRSQETQYF
v_gene: TRBV6-1; j_gene: TRBJ2-3; CDR3aa: CASSEECTQYF
v_gene: TRBV4-1; j_gene: TRBJ2-7; CDR3aa: CASSPSRDSYYEQYF
v_gene: TRBV5-1; j_gene: TRBJ2-4; CDR3aa: CASSLGLDRGDIQYF
v_gene: TRBV4-1; j_gene: TRBJ2-7; CDR3aa: CASSRLQGERNEQYF
v_gene: TRBV10-3; j_gene: TRBJ2-1; CDR3aa: CAILERPGNEQFF
v_gene: TRBV29-1; j_gene: TRBJ2-1; CDR3aa: CSVEGWDENEQFF